A single sample is the source of the 23 T cell receptor beta chains below, sequenced in a study of CD8 T cells in ankylosing spondylitis. Study findings and constraints: It appeared that ankylosing spondylitis blood was characterized by a TCR beta motif of several highly homologous variants.

These receptors have no identified antigens. TCRdb reprocessed the 5' RACE reads via MiXCR and lists one record per CDR3 protein. The repertoire has around 540,000 distinct CDR3 sequences, 10% to 15% of them found once; the top ten carry 6.8%. The material sequenced was blood, either unsorted or a sorted T cell fraction (not recorded which). These receptors were obtained from a male donor with ankylosing spondylitis.

This clonotype has just a few counts. CDR3 sequence reads: CAWISGTYNEQFF. In DNA form, the CDR3 reads TGTGCCTGGATCTCAGGGACTTACAATGAGCAGTTCTTC. The V gene is TRBV30, the J gene TRBJ2-1, with a weak D call TRBD2 (6 bases). Looked up from germline, CDR1 is GTSNPN and CDR2 is SVGIG (reference sequence). V lost 4 bases, J lost 4 bases, and 11 bases lay in between. The CDR3 runs to 13 residues.

This clonotype has a count of ten or more. The gene calls are TRBV27 and TRBJ2-4; D gene unclear. This CDR3 contains 15 residues. Trimming took 5 bases from V and 0 from J, leaving 11 bases between them. Looked up from germline, CDR1 is MNHEY and CDR2 is SMNVEV (reference sequence). This CDR3 is CASSLRHLAKNIQYF. Here the CDR3 DNA reads TGTGCCAGCAGTCTTCGACACCTAGCCAAAAACATTCAGTACTTC.

There are a few counts of this clonotype. The rearrangement joins TRBV11-2 to TRBJ2-7, with 11 bases matching TRBD2. Germline trimming cut 4 bases from V and 3 bases from J; bases unmatched to any gene: 11. This CDR3 spans 17 amino acids. The germline V gene has CDR1 SGHAT and CDR2 FQNNGV. The CDR3 loop reads CASSSRWGTSGSYEQYF. The CDR3 nucleotides are TGTGCCAGCAGCTCCAGATGGGGAACTAGCGGGAGCTACGAGCAGTACTTC.

A few counts support this clonotype. This chain joins TRBV20-1 and TRBJ2-1; 13 positions match TRBD2. This CDR3 is built from 16 residues. In germline, CDR1 is DFQATT, CDR2 SNEGSKA (reference sequence). V lost 5 bases, J lost 3 bases, and 7 bases stayed unmatched. CDR3 nucleotides: TGCAGTGCTCGGACTAGCGGGAGCCGCCACTACAATGAGCAGTTCTTC. It yields the protein CSARTSGSRHYNEQFF.

This clonotype appeared many times. The DNA of the CDR3 is TGTGCCAGCAGCTTAGGGCGGACAGATACGCAGTATTTT. It specifies CASSLGRTDTQYF. This chain joins TRBV7-8 and TRBJ2-3, with no clear D. CDR1 is SGHVS, CDR2 FQNEAQ, per germline. The CDR3 is made up of 13 amino acids. V was clipped by 1 base and J by 3 bases, with 5 bases between them.

This clonotype was seen a few times. The rearrangement joins TRBV7-7 to TRBJ2-2, with D perhaps matching TRBD2 (7 bases). Per germline, CDR1 SSHAT and CDR2 FNYEAQ (reference sequence). The CDR3 is 15 residues long. The V end lost 6 bases, the J end lost 2 bases, and 13 bases lay between the germline ends. CDR3 DNA sequence: TGTGCCAGCAGTCCGGGGGGCTATAACACCGGGGAGCTGTTTTTT. Translating gives CASSPGGYNTGELFF.

The chain recombines TRBV25-1 with TRBJ2-5; D gene unclear. V lost 6 bases to trimming and J lost 2 bases, with 13 bases between them. The CDR3 contains 14 residues. In germline, CDR1 is MGHDK, CDR2 SYGVNS. The DNA for the CDR3 is TGTGCCAGCAGCGCCCCTGGCGCGCAAGAGACCCAGTACTTC. Amino acids: CASSAPGAQETQYF.

The sample holds a few counts of this clonotype. This chain connects TRBV7-2 to TRBJ1-5; D is undetermined. CDR3 length equals 13 residues. Deletions cut 1 base from V and 7 bases from J, with 8 bases between. Germline-derived CDR1 and CDR2 are SGHTA and FQGNSA. CDR3: CASSLESRQPQHF. The CDR3 DNA is TGTGCCAGCAGCTTAGAATCAAGGCAGCCCCAGCATTTT. Together with reference TRBV7-2 and TRBJ1-5, the CDR3 gives the full variable domain: GAGVSQSPSNKVTEKGKDVELRCDPISGHTALYWYRQSLGQGLEFLIYFQGNSAPDKSGLPSDRFSAERTGGSVSTLTIQRTQQEDSAVYLCASSLESRQPQHFGDGTRLSIL.

The rearrangement uses TRBV7-6 and TRBJ2-5; TRBD1 might be the D (5 bases). Trimming removed 4 bases at V and 7 bases at J, with 22 bases between. There are 16 residues in the CDR3. From germline, CDR1 is SGHVS and CDR2 FNYEAQ. CDR3 DNA sequence: TGTGCCAGCAGCTCACAGCCAAGACAGCCTAGATTGACCCAGTACTTC. Amino acid sequence: CASSSQPRQPRLTQYF. Together with reference TRBV7-6 and TRBJ2-5, the CDR3 gives the full variable domain: GAGVSQSPRYKVTKRGQDVALRCDPISGHVSLYWYRQALGQGPEFLTYFNYEAQQDKSGLPNDRFSAERPEGSISTLTIQRTEQRDSAMYRCASSSQPRQPRLTQYFGPGTRLLVL.

V and J are TRBV19 and TRBJ2-7; D perhaps matches TRBD2 (5 bases). V lost 3 bases and J 6 bases, leaving 12 bases between the germline ends. The CDR3 runs to 13 residues. Germline V CDR1 and CDR2: LNHDA, SQIVND (reference sequence). The CDR3 loop is CASSMTHGGEQYV. CDR3 nucleotide sequence: TGTGCCAGTAGTATGACCCACGGAGGCGAGCAGTACGTC.

The chain combines TRBV27 with TRBJ1-2; no clear D gene. Germline loops: CDR1 MNHEY, CDR2 SMNVEV (reference sequence). V was pared by 5 bases and J by 7 bases, with 14 bases between. This CDR3 region has 13 residues. CDR3 bases: TGTGCCAGCAGTGTCTCGCCCGCGGGTGGCTACACCTTC. Translation: CASSVSPAGGYTF.

This clonotype was seen only a few times. The rearrangement links TRBV3-1 to TRBJ2-3; D not certain. There are 14 residues in the CDR3. The V end lost 5 bases, the J end lost 1 base, and 10 bases lay between the germline ends. The germline V gene encodes CDR1 LGHDT and CDR2 YNNKEL (reference sequence). In DNA, the CDR3 is TGTGCCAGCAGCAAGGCAGCACGCACAGATACGCAGTATTTT. It yields the protein CASSKAARTDTQYF.

This clonotype has a count of ten or more. V is TRBV5-1 and J is TRBJ2-1, with D maybe TRBD2 (5 bases). In germline, CDR1 is SGHRS, CDR2 YFSETQ. The CDR3 runs to 16 residues. V lost 2 bases, J lost 0 bases, and 12 bases lay in between. The CDR3 coding sequence is TGCGCCAGCAGCTTCGGAGGTTCGGGCTCCTACAATGAGCAGTTCTTC. Its translation is CASSFGGSGSYNEQFF. Together with reference TRBV5-1 and TRBJ2-1, the CDR3 gives the full variable domain: KAGVTQTPRYLIKTRGQQVTLSCSPISGHRSVSWYQQTPGQGLQFLFEYFSETQRNKGNFPGRFSGRQFSNSRSEMNVSTLELGDSALYLCASSFGGSGSYNEQFFGPGTRLTVL.

V is TRBV12-3 or TRBV12-4 and J is TRBJ2-4; D not resolved. V was pared by 7 bases and J by 9 bases, with 10 bases between. This CDR3 spans 11 amino acids. The CDR3 coding sequence is TGTGCCAGCACCCTAGGCAGCATTCAGTACTTC. Its translation: CASTLGSIQYF.

V and J are TRBV18 and TRBJ1-1; 7 bases map to TRBD1. J gave up 5 bases and V 5 bases, and 8 bases lay outside the gene matches. CDR3 length: 14 residues. The germline CDR1 and CDR2 sequences are KGHSH and LQKENI. This chain's CDR3 is CASSTTTGVTEAFF. CDR3 bases: TGTGCCAGCTCAACGACTACAGGGGTTACTGAAGCTTTCTTT.

The chain joins TRBV15 to TRBJ1-2; 8 nucleotides line up with TRBD1. The V gene end was trimmed by 2 bases and the J gene end by 3 bases; junction bases not matched to a gene: 5. The CDR3 totals 15 residues. Germline-derived CDR1 and CDR2 are LNHNV and YYDKDF (reference sequence). CDR3 loop: CATSRTGTGDYGYTF. The CDR3 DNA follows: TGTGCCACCAGCAGAACCGGGACAGGCGACTATGGCTACACCTTC. Looking up the rest from reference TRBV15 and TRBJ1-2 gives the full variable domain: DAMVIQNPRYQVTQFGKPVTLSCSQTLNHNVMYWYQQKSSQAPKLLFHYYDKDFNNEADTPDNFQSRRPNTSFCFLDIRSPGLGDTAMYLCATSRTGTGDYGYTFGSGTRLTVV.

The chain recombines TRBV20-1 with TRBJ1-5; 7 positions match TRBD1. Losses at the gene ends were 3 bases for V and 6 bases for J; bases not matched to a gene: 11. This CDR3 has 15 residues. The V gene's germline CDR1 is DFQATT and CDR2 SNEGSKA (reference sequence). CDR3 protein: CSARDFRQGSQPQHF. The CDR3 DNA follows: TGCAGTGCTAGGGATTTCAGACAGGGCTCTCAGCCCCAGCATTTT.

This clonotype was observed a few times. The V gene is TRBV27, the J gene TRBJ2-3; 13 bases match TRBD2. With 7 bases clipped from V and 4 bases from J, the junction kept 8 bases outside the gene matches. The length of the CDR3 is 16 residues. CDR1 and CDR2 from the germline V gene are MNHEY and SMNVEV (reference sequence). The CDR3 protein is CASNTLAGGPSDTQYF. In DNA form, the CDR3 reads TGTGCCAGCAACACACTAGCGGGAGGGCCATCAGATACGCAGTATTTT.

The chain recombines TRBV19 with TRBJ2-7; either TRBD1 or TRBD2 may supply D (5 bases each). Trimming removed 7 bases from V and 5 bases from J, with 12 bases in between. This CDR3 spans 12 amino acids. Germline V gene sequence: CDR1 LNHDA, CDR2 SQIVND (reference sequence). CDR3: CASTQGADEQYF. CDR3 nucleotide sequence: TGTGCCAGTACCCAGGGAGCGGACGAGCAGTACTTC.

J is TRBJ2-1 and V is TRBV3-1; 10 bases fit TRBD2. Germline V gene sequence: CDR1 LGHDT, CDR2 YNNKEL (reference sequence). The V gene end was trimmed by 6 bases and the J gene end by 8 bases; junction bases not matched to a gene: 7. The CDR3 contains 14 residues. The CDR3 DNA reads as TGTGCCAGCAGACAAAGCGGGAGGGTGGATGAGCAGTTCTTC. Amino acids: CASRQSGRVDEQFF.

CDR3 in DNA: TGTGCCAGCACCAGACGCGGAGGGAACAATGAGCAGTTCTTC. This encodes CASTRRGGNNEQFF. This sequence joins TRBV2 and TRBJ2-1; weak D call: TRBD2 (6 bases). Trimming removed 7 bases from V and 5 bases from J, with 15 bases in between. The CDR3 has 14 residues. In germline, CDR1 is SNHLY, CDR2 FYNNEI.

V is TRBV27 and J is TRBJ2-1; 7 bases are a match to TRBD1. The junction had 7 bases not matched to a gene; V was cut back by 6 bases and J by 8 bases. The CDR3 contains 13 residues. Germline CDR1 reads MNHEY; CDR2 reads SMNVEV (reference sequence). The CDR3 DNA reads TGTGCCAGCAGGAAGACAGGGTATGATGAGCAGTTCTTC. It encodes CASRKTGYDEQFF.

This chain links TRBV20-1 with TRBJ2-1, with 7 bases that match TRBD2. CDR1 is DFQATT, CDR2 SNEGSKA, per germline (reference sequence). CDR3 length: 14 amino acids. V trimming: 3 bases; J trimming: 10 bases; junction bases outside the gene matches: 12. The CDR3 loop reads CSARFSGRPGEQFF. The CDR3 DNA reads TGCAGTGCTAGGTTCTCCGGGAGGCCTGGGGAGCAGTTCTTC.